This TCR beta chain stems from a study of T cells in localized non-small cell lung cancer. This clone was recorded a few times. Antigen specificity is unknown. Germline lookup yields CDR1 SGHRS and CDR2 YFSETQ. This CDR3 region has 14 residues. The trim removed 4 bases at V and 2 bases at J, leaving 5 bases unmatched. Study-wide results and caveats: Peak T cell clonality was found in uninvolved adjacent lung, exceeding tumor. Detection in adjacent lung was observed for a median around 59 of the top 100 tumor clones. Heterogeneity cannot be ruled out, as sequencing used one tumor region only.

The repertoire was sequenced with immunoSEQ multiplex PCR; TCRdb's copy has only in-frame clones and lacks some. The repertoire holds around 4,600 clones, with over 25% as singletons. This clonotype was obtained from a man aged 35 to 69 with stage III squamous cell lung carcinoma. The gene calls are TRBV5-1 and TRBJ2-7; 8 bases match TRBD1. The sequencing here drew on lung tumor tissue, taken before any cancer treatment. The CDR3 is CASSTGQATYEQYF. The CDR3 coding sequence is TGCGCCAGCAGCACGGGACAGGCGACCTACGAGCAGTACTTC.